This T cell receptor beta chain was sequenced during a study of cytomegalovirus exposure and HLA in healthy donors. Overall study results and limits: In an earlier analysis, about 87% or about 30%: the productive usage of most TCR beta V segments. According to the study, some 160 TCR beta chains were cytomegalovirus-associated.

Turning to this clone: Its antigen remains unknown.

The primer mix had 60 Vbeta and 13 Jbeta primers. Measured with immunoSEQ multiplex PCR; TCRdb has only the in-frame clones, and not every one. The data contain some 150,000 clones, over 75% of them singletons. This receptor was identified in a man aged 30 to 45 in good health and CMV-seropositive. The specimen sequenced was PBMCs.

In DNA form, the CDR3 reads TGCAGCGTTGAACTCGCGACTAGCGGGATTGGGACCCAGTACTTC. Protein product: CSVELATSGIGTQYF. The chain combines TRBV29-1 with TRBJ2-5; 11 bases align to TRBD2. Trimming took 2 bases from V and 7 from J; bases not matched to a gene: 9. CDR1 and CDR2 (germline): SQVTM, ANQGSEA. CDR3 size: 15 residues.